The 11 T cell receptor beta chains presented below share a single source sample, sequenced in a study of blood T cell repertoires in COVID-19. Sequenced by immunoSEQ multiplex PCR; TCRdb stores in-frame clones only, minus some. The data hold tens of thousands of clones, with roughly 90% observed a single time. Material for sequencing was peripheral blood. The source of these receptors is a human donor in a cohort sampled during active COVID-19.

This chain uses TRBV7-2 with TRBJ2-7; 9 nucleotides align to TRBD1. This CDR3 comprises 17 residues. In germline, CDR1 is SGHTA, CDR2 FQGNSA. J was trimmed by 4 bases and V by 4 bases; bases with no gene match: 14. The CDR3 sequence: CASSYNFKTGGSYEQYF. The CDR3 nucleotides are TGTGCCAGCAGCTATAACTTTAAGACAGGGGGGTCGTACGAGCAGTACTTC.

V is TRBV19 and J is TRBJ2-7, with 11 bases lining up with TRBD2. The CDR3 is 14 amino acids. CDR1 and CDR2 (germline): LNHDA, SQIVND (reference sequence). Unmatched junction bases numbered 4, after V lost 7 bases and J lost 2 bases. CDR3 sequence reads: CASIAGGSPYEQYF. In nucleotides, the CDR3 is TGTGCCAGTATAGCGGGGGGGTCACCCTACGAGCAGTACTTC.

The CDR3 DNA sequence: TGTGCCAGCAGCTGGGGGACTAGCGGAACCAATGAGCAGTTCTTC. This sequence encodes CASSWGTSGTNEQFF. This chain links TRBV5-6 with TRBJ2-1; 11 nucleotides align to TRBD2. This CDR3 contains 15 residues. The germline gives CDR1 SGHDT, CDR2 YYEEEE. Trimming took 3 bases from V and 6 from J; bases not matched to a gene: 5.

This chain joins TRBV19 and TRBJ1-5, with D possibly being TRBD1 (6 bases). V dropped 5 bases and J dropped 4 bases, with 9 bases sitting between them. This CDR3 has 13 amino acids. Germline V CDR1 and CDR2: LNHDA, SQIVND (reference sequence). CDR3 loop: CASSDRPNQPQHF. In DNA form, the CDR3 reads TGTGCCAGTAGTGACAGGCCTAATCAGCCCCAGCATTTT.

The chain has TRBV2 and TRBJ2-7; D perhaps matches TRBD1 (5 bases). The CDR3 is made up of 13 amino acids. The V end was cut by 1 base, the J end by 3 bases, with 7 bases between. Germline-derived CDR1 and CDR2 are SNHLY and FYNNEI. The CDR3 sequence is CASSEGTFYEQYF. In DNA form, the CDR3 reads TGTGCCAGCAGTGAAGGGACATTCTACGAGCAGTACTTC.

CDR3 in DNA: TGTGCCAGCAGCACAGGGGGGGTCTCCTACGAGCAGTACTTC. Translation gives CASSTGGVSYEQYF. The chain combines TRBV6-5 with TRBJ2-7; possible D gene TRBD1, 8 bases. V was cut by 6 bases and J by 0 bases, with 12 bases left in between. The CDR3 contains 14 residues. Germline assignment: CDR1 MNHEY and CDR2 SVGAGI.

The genes are TRBV15 and TRBJ1-1; D ambiguous. V shed 0 bases and J shed 2 bases, with 7 bases lying between them. There are 14 residues in the CDR3. Germline V gene lookup returns CDR1 LNHNV and CDR2 YYDKDF (reference sequence). CDR3 amino acids: CATSRERRNTEAFF. The CDR3 nucleotides read TGTGCCACCAGCAGAGAGCGGAGAAACACTGAAGCTTTCTTT.

The chain joins TRBV6-6 to TRBJ2-7; 8 nucleotides match TRBD2. The V and J ends lost 0 bases and 1 base, in that order; junction bases with no gene match: 2. CDR1 and CDR2 from the germline V gene are MNHNY and SVGAGI (reference sequence). This CDR3 is built from 15 residues. The CDR3 loop is CASSYSAGGSYEQYF. The CDR3 DNA is TGTGCCAGCAGTTACTCGGCGGGAGGATCCTACGAGCAGTACTTC.

This clone occurred a few times. This chain links TRBV19 with TRBJ1-4; weak D call: TRBD1 (5 bases). CDR1 and CDR2 (germline): LNHDA, SQIVND (reference sequence). The CDR3 runs to 14 residues. The V end was cut by 7 bases, the J end by 8 bases, with 17 bases between. The CDR3 DNA sequence: TGTGCCAGTACGCCGGGGAGGGGAGGCGAAAAACTGTTTTTT. Translating gives CASTPGRGGEKLFF.

The V and J genes are TRBV6-6 and TRBJ2-5; weak D call: TRBD2 (7 bases). The V gene lost 0 bases and the J gene lost 5 bases, with 10 bases spanning the gap. This CDR3 region has 14 residues. CDR1 and CDR2 (germline): MNHNY, SVGAGI (reference sequence). CDR3 nucleotides: TGTGCCAGCAGTTACTCGGGGGGGCTGGAGACCCAGTACTTC. It codes for CASSYSGGLETQYF.

The chain recombines TRBV9 with TRBJ2-3; 8 bases map to TRBD2. V shed 3 bases, J shed 4 bases, and the junction held 7 bases outside the gene matches. The CDR3 is 15 amino acids. Germline CDR1 and CDR2: SGDLS and YYNGEE. The CDR3 nucleotides are TGTGCCAGCAGCGGATATAGCGGGGCCGCAGATACGCAGTATTTT. Translating it yields CASSGYSGAADTQYF.